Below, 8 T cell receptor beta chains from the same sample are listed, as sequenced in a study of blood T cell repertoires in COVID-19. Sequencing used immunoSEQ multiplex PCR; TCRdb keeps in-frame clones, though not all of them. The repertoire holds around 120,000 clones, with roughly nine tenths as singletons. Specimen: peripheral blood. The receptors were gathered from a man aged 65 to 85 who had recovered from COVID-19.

The chain's CDR3 is CASSLAGAGTYNEQFF. In DNA form, the CDR3 reads TGCGCCAGCAGCTTGGCCGGAGCGGGGACCTACAATGAGCAGTTCTTC. The gene calls are TRBV5-1 and TRBJ2-1; 7 bases align to TRBD2. This CDR3 is 16 amino acids long. Germline values: CDR1 SGHRS, CDR2 YFSETQ. Trimming cost V 0 bases and J 2 bases; bases outside gene matches: 5.

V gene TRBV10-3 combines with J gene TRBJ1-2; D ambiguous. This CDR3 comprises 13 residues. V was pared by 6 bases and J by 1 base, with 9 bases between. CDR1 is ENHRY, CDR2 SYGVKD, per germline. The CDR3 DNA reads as TGTGCCATCAGGGAAGACATTAACTATGGCTACACCTTC. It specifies CAIREDINYGYTF.

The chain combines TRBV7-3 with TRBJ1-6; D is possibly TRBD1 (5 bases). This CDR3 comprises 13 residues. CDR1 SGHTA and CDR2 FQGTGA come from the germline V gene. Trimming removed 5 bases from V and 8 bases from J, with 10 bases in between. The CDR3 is CASSAQGDSPLHF. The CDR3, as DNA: TGTGCCAGCAGCGCCCAGGGTGATTCACCCCTCCACTTT.

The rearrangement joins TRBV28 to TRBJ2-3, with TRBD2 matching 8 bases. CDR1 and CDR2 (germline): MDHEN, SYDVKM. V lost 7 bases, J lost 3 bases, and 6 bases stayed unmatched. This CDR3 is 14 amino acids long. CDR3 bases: TGTGCCAGCACCCGACTAGCGTATACAGATACGCAGTATTTT. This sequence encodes CASTRLAYTDTQYF.

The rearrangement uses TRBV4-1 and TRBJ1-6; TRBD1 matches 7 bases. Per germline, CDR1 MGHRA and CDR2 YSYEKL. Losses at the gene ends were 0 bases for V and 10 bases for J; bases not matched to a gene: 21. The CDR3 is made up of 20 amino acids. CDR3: CASSQEIGTAISRNFSPLHF. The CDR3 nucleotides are TGCGCCAGCAGCCAAGAAATCGGGACAGCCATTTCTCGTAACTTCTCACCCCTCCACTTT.

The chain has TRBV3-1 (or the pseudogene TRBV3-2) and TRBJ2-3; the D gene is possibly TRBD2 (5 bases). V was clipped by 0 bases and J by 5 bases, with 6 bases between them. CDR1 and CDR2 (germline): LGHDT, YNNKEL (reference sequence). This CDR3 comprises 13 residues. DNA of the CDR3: TGTGCCAGCAGCCAAGATCGGGGAGATACGCAGTATTTT. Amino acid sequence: CASSQDRGDTQYF.

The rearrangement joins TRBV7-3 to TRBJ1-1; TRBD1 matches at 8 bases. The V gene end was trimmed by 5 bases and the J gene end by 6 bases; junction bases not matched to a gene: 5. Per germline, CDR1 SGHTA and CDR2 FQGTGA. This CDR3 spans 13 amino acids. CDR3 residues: CASSAQGGSEAFF. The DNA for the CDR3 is TGTGCCAGCAGCGCACAGGGGGGCTCTGAAGCTTTCTTT.

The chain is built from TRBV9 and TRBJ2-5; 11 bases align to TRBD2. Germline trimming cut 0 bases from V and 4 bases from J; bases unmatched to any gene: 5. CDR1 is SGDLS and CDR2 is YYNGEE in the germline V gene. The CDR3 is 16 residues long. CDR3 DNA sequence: TGTGCCAGCAGCGTAGGAGGAGGACTAGCGGGAGAGACCCAGTACTTC. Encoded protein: CASSVGGGLAGETQYF. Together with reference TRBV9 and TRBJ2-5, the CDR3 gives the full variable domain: DSGVTQTPKHLITATGQRVTLRCSPRSGDLSVYWYQQSLDQGLQFLIQYYNGEERAKGNILERFSAQQFPDLHSELNLSSLELGDSALYFCASSVGGGLAGETQYFGPGTRLLVL.